This T cell receptor (beta chain) stems from a study of T-cell reconstitution after alpha-beta-depleted transplantation in children. The CDR3 spans 13 residues. Trimming removed 7 bases at V and 7 bases at J, with 16 bases between. This clonotype appeared a few times. A much larger clone lies a single base off, so this may be a read error. TCRbeta library construction was performed incorporating unique molecular identifiers. MiXCR, applied by TCRdb to the PCR reads, yields one record per CDR3 protein. The table lists roughly 500,000 distinct CDR3 sequences, roughly a tenth of them singletons. The TCR sequence derives from a child between 2 and 9 years old with inherited bone marrow failure, due to receive a stem cell transplant. The sequencing here drew on PBMCs, taken before TCRalphabeta/CD19-depleted stem cell transplant. This chain joins TRBV12-3 or TRBV12-4 and TRBJ1-2, with a possible D match to TRBD1 (5 bases). In nucleotides, the CDR3 is TGTGCCAGCACCCAGGGCCCTCCTTTTGGCTACACCTTC. This gives the protein CASTQGPPFGYTF.